This TCR beta chain was recorded in a study of CD8 T cells in Susac syndrome. Study-wide findings and caveats: It was acknowledged in the study that its TCR sequencing and HLA analysis involved a relatively small number of individuals.

The authors sequenced TCR beta from blood CD8+ and CD4+ T cells. TEMRA cells were FACS-enriched, with CD8+ and CD4+ T cells isolated negatively. The RNA input was roughly 0.45 to 1 ug, and it was reverse transcribed with random hexamers. Amplification of TCR beta CDR3 by immunoSEQ multiplex PCR spanned 54 Vbeta and 13 Jbeta. Via MiXCR, TCRdb re-called the immunoSEQ multiplex PCR reads, giving one row per CDR3 protein. In the table there are around 200,000 distinct CDR3 sequences, 90% to 95% of which are singletons. Turning to this clonotype: Its cognate antigen is unknown.

This CDR3 contains 15 residues. Germline V lookup: CDR1 SGHRS, CDR2 YFSETQ. V was clipped by 0 bases and J by 1 base, with 10 bases between them. The TCR comes from a human donor in good health. Source material: CD4+ T cells from PBMCs. V gene TRBV5-1 combines with J gene TRBJ2-5; perhaps TRBD2 as D (5 bases). The CDR3 DNA reads TGCGCCAGCAGCTTGGCGCTAGCTGTCCAAGAGACCCAGTACTTC. The encoded protein is CASSLALAVQETQYF.